The TCR beta chain described here comes from a study of beta chain features in type 1 diabetes. In the study overall: All of the samples together had 85 million to 130 million sorted cells examined.

Expressed TCRB transcripts were sequenced because the entire RNA isolate underwent reverse transcription. The method was immunoSEQ multiplex PCR; TCRdb's version includes in-frame clones alone and lacks a portion of them. This sample has approximately 250,000 clones, with 9.6% found just once. This CDR3 comprises 11 residues. Germline values: CDR1 MNHNY, CDR2 SVGAGI (reference sequence). Trimming pared 4 bases from V and 5 bases from J, leaving 5 bases between. Study-wide points: PCR might preferentially amplify shorter templates, equally in patients and controls.

Comment on this clone: Antigen unknown.

V gene TRBV6-6 combines with J gene TRBJ2-5; D unclear. The clonotype comes from a woman between 18 and 30 years old in good health. The sequenced sample was naive CD4+ T cells from blood. The CDR3 protein is CASSSLETQYF. For the CDR3, the DNA is TGTGCCAGCAGTTCTCTGGAGACCCAGTACTTC.